The 16 T cell receptor beta chains below were found in one sample sequenced in a study of blood T cell repertoires in COVID-19. Some clones are missing from TCRdb's copy, which holds only in-frame ones; the method was immunoSEQ multiplex PCR. Of 250,000 to 350,000 clones in the sample, roughly 90% were seen once. Input material: peripheral blood. The receptor set was obtained from a woman aged 50 to 60 with active or convalescent COVID-19.

V is TRBV5-4 and J is TRBJ2-3, with 7 nucleotides matching TRBD2. Unmatched junction bases numbered 10, after V lost 4 bases and J lost 5 bases. The CDR3 is 15 amino acids. Germline V gene data show CDR1 as SGHNT and CDR2 as YYREEE (reference sequence). The CDR3 DNA follows: TGTGCCAGCAGCCCGGGGGGTGGGAGTGGAGATACGCAGTATTTT. It translates to CASSPGGGSGDTQYF.

The chain employs TRBV2 and TRBJ1-4, with D possibly being TRBD1 (5 bases). Trimming pared 5 bases from V and 6 bases from J, leaving 16 bases between. Germline CDR1 SNHLY, CDR2 FYNNEI. CDR3 length: 15 residues. The CDR3 here is CASSQGAGNDEKLFF. The CDR3, as DNA: TGTGCCAGCAGTCAGGGTGCAGGGAATGATGAAAAACTGTTTTTT.

The chain recombines TRBV28 with TRBJ1-4, with a weak D call TRBD1 (5 bases). The CDR3 spans 14 residues. Germline-derived CDR1 and CDR2 are MDHEN and SYDVKM. V lost 4 bases and J 6 bases, leaving 12 bases between the germline ends. The CDR3 bases are TGTGCCAGCAGTTCTCCCAGGGAGGATGAAAAACTGTTTTTT. Residues: CASSSPREDEKLFF.

The genes are TRBV5-1 and TRBJ2-1, with 8 bases that match TRBD1. CDR1 and CDR2 from the germline V gene are SGHRS and YFSETQ. With V trimmed by 4 bases and J by 3 bases, 6 bases remained unmatched. CDR3 length: 15 residues. DNA of the CDR3: TGCGCCAGCAGCCTAGCCGGGACAGGCTACAATGAGCAGTTCTTC. This gives the protein CASSLAGTGYNEQFF.

The chain combines TRBV30 with TRBJ2-7; either TRBD1 or TRBD2 may fit D (5 bases each). The CDR3 length is 10 residues. Trimming removed 5 bases from V and 7 bases from J, with 9 bases in between. Per germline, CDR1 GTSNPN and CDR2 SVGIG (reference sequence). For the CDR3, the DNA is TGTGCCTGGGGGACGGGAGAGCAGTACTTC. This codes for CAWGTGEQYF.

The chain couples TRBV7-2 to TRBJ1-5; D not certain. The CDR3 sequence is 14 residues long. Trimming left V 5 bases short and J 1 base short, with 9 bases between. The germline CDR1 and CDR2 sequences are SGHTA and FQGNSA. CDR3 protein: CASSISQSNQPQHF. The CDR3 coding sequence is TGTGCCAGCAGCATCTCGCAGAGCAATCAGCCCCAGCATTTT.

There are a few counts of this clone. The chain has TRBV24-1 and TRBJ2-2; D call uncertain. CDR1 and CDR2 (germline): KGHDR, SFDVKD. V shed 4 bases and J shed 7 bases, with 12 bases lying between them. The CDR3 is made up of 14 amino acids. The CDR3 DNA reads TGTGCCACCAGTGACCCCGGGTTGGTCGGGGAGCTGTTTTTT. As protein: CATSDPGLVGELFF.

The chain has TRBV7-2 and TRBJ2-3; D is unresolved. This CDR3 has 15 residues. Germline CDR1 reads SGHTA; CDR2 reads FQGNSA. Trimming stripped 0 bases from V and 4 bases from J, with 11 bases between. CDR3 sequence (DNA): TGTGCCAGCAGCTTAGCCTCTAACTACCCAGATACGCAGTATTTT. Translation: CASSLASNYPDTQYF. Drawing the rest from reference TRBV7-2 and TRBJ2-3, the complete variable domain is GAGVSQSPSNKVTEKGKDVELRCDPISGHTALYWYRQSLGQGLEFLIYFQGNSAPDKSGLPSDRFSAERTGGSVSTLTIQRTQQEDSAVYLCASSLASNYPDTQYFGPGTRLTVL.

The chain carries TRBV19 and TRBJ1-4, with 7 positions matching TRBD1. Germline V lookup: CDR1 LNHDA, CDR2 SQIVND (reference sequence). The CDR3 contains 20 residues. V lost 4 bases, J lost 7 bases, and 24 bases stayed unmatched. In DNA, the CDR3 is TGTGCCAGTAGTAGCCTCCTCCCGGGACAGCAACCCTGGGCACGTGAAAAACTGTTTTTT. Protein: CASSSLLPGQQPWAREKLFF.

This clone was seen only once. Different DNA sequences within this sample yield the same CDR3. The chain is built from TRBV11-2 and TRBJ1-1; perhaps TRBD1 as D (5 bases). This CDR3 is built from 13 residues. Germline V gives CDR1 SGHAT, CDR2 FQNNGV. V lost 4 bases to trimming and J lost 1 base, with 7 bases between them. This CDR3 is CASSSDRNTEAFF. The CDR3 DNA sequence: TGTGCCAGCAGCTCAGACAGGAACACTGAAGCTTTCTTT.

This rearrangement joins TRBV7-3 to TRBJ1-1; a possible D gene is TRBD1 (5 bases). This CDR3 contains 13 residues. The ends were cut back, 2 bases at V and 5 bases at J, with 9 bases in the middle. The germline V gene encodes CDR1 SGHTA and CDR2 FQGTGA. DNA of the CDR3: TGTGCCAGCAGCTTACATGGGGGGACTGAAGCTTTCTTT. It yields the protein CASSLHGGTEAFF.

The V gene is TRBV4-2, the J gene TRBJ2-3; D unclear. Per the germline V gene, CDR1 is LGHNA and CDR2 is YNFKEQ. V lost 4 bases to trimming and J lost 5 bases, with 13 bases between them. The CDR3 has 14 amino acids. The CDR3 bases are TGTGCCAGCAGCCCCGCAATGGCCAAAGATACGCAGTATTTT. Amino acid sequence: CASSPAMAKDTQYF.

This chain joins TRBV4-1 and TRBJ2-3, with D maybe TRBD1 (6 bases). This CDR3 is 16 amino acids long. The germline gives CDR1 MGHRA, CDR2 YSYEKL. V lost 3 bases and J lost 0, with 13 bases in between. The CDR3 here is CASSHRQVESTDTQYF. DNA of the CDR3: TGCGCCAGCAGCCACAGACAGGTTGAGAGCACAGATACGCAGTATTTT.

The chain couples TRBV5-1 to TRBJ2-6; 7 bases align to TRBD1. Germline V gene lookup returns CDR1 SGHRS and CDR2 YFSETQ. CDR3 length: 22 amino acids. Trimming removed 3 bases from V and 0 bases from J; junction bases left unmatched: 21. In DNA form, the CDR3 reads TGCGCCAGCAGCTACCGCGGCGTGAGGGGCAGGGGGTTAAACTCTGGGGCCAACGTCCTGACTTTC. Residues: CASSYRGVRGRGLNSGANVLTF.

This chain uses TRBV15 with TRBJ2-1; D might be TRBD2 (6 bases). This CDR3 region has 17 residues. The V and J ends lost 2 bases and 2 bases respectively, with 16 bases between them. Germline V gene lookup returns CDR1 LNHNV and CDR2 YYDKDF (reference sequence). The chain's CDR3 is CATSRPTSSVTYNEQFF. The CDR3 coding sequence is TGTGCCACCAGCAGACCCACCTCTAGCGTGACCTACAATGAGCAGTTCTTC.

This clone was picked up one time. The V call is TRBV5-1, the J call TRBJ1-1; 9 nucleotides line up with TRBD1. From germline, CDR1 is SGHRS and CDR2 YFSETQ. The CDR3 is 14 amino acids. J gave up 8 bases and V 5 bases, and 10 bases lay outside the gene matches. The CDR3 protein is CASRGQGHPKEAFF. The CDR3 nucleotides read TGCGCCAGCAGAGGACAGGGGCATCCAAAGGAAGCTTTCTTT.